A selection of T cell receptor beta chains follows, all from one sample in a study of blood T cell repertoires in COVID-19. The assay was immunoSEQ multiplex PCR, and TCRdb's table has in-frame clones only and misses some. The table lists around 64,000 clones, about 80% of them singletons, with about 3.3% in the top ten. The specimen sequenced was peripheral blood. The receptors were sampled from a man aged 55 to 70 with acute or convalescent COVID-19. Each CDR3 is given with its conserved first and last residue. D genes are given only for firm matches. Rows may omit the clone size; those that give it use once, few, many or a size class.

v_gene: TRBV7-2
abundance: NA
j_gene: TRBJ1-2
d_gene: NA
CDR3aa: CASSYRQDVYGYTF
CDR3nt: TGTGCCAGCAGCTACAGACAGGACGTCTATGGCTACACCTTC

v_gene: TRBV27
abundance: NA
j_gene: TRBJ1-2
d_gene: NA
CDR3aa: CASSLQGYGYTF
CDR3nt: TGTGCCAGCAGTTTACAGGGCTATGGCTACACCTTC

v_gene: TRBV27
abundance: NA
j_gene: TRBJ2-1
d_gene: TRBD2
CDR3aa: CASSLYTGTSSYNEQFF
CDR3nt: TGTGCCAGCAGTTTATACACCGGGACTAGCTCCTACAATGAGCAGTTCTTC

v_gene: TRBV29-1
abundance: few
j_gene: TRBJ2-2
d_gene: TRBD1
CDR3aa: CSATPGTGGNGELFF
CDR3nt: TGCAGCGCTACTCCCGGGACAGGGGGCAACGGGGAGCTGTTTTTT

v_gene: TRBV6-5
abundance: few
j_gene: TRBJ2-7
d_gene: NA
CDR3aa: CASRDSDGSYEQYF
CDR3nt: TGTGCCAGCAGGGACTCGGACGGCTCCTACGAGCAGTACTTC

v_gene: TRBV6-5
abundance: NA
j_gene: TRBJ2-5
d_gene: TRBD2
CDR3aa: CASSSTGGEETQYF
CDR3nt: TGTGCCAGCAGTTCGACGGGGGGGGAAGAGACCCAGTACTTC

v_gene: TRBV5-1
abundance: NA
j_gene: TRBJ2-1
d_gene: TRBD1
CDR3aa: CASSLRTGGKNEQFF
CDR3nt: TGCGCCAGCAGCTTAAGAACAGGGGGCAAGAATGAGCAGTTCTTC

v_gene: TRBV4-3
abundance: once
j_gene: TRBJ2-3
d_gene: TRBD1
CDR3aa: CASSLGQGTDTQYF
CDR3nt: TGCGCCAGCAGCCTAGGACAGGGCACAGATACGCAGTATTTT

v_gene: TRBV15
abundance: few
j_gene: TRBJ1-1
d_gene: NA
CDR3aa: CATSRDGQGNVPF
CDR3nt: TGTGCCACCAGCAGAGATGGTCAGGGGAATGTTCCTTTT

v_gene: TRBV21-1
abundance: NA
j_gene: TRBJ2-7
d_gene: NA
CDR3aa: CASTLWMTVCHEQYF
CDR3nt: TGTGCCAGCACCCTATGGATGACAGTCTGTCACGAGCAGTACTTC

v_gene: TRBV2
abundance: NA
j_gene: TRBJ2-2
d_gene: TRBD1
CDR3aa: CASSEGYTGAEAGELFF
CDR3nt: TGTGCCAGCAGTGAAGGGTATACAGGGGCTGAGGCCGGGGAGCTGTTTTTT

v_gene: TRBV5-1
abundance: NA
j_gene: TRBJ2-5
d_gene: TRBD2
CDR3aa: CASSLLAGGQETQYF
CDR3nt: TGCGCCAGCAGCTTGTTAGCGGGAGGGCAAGAGACCCAGTACTTC

v_gene: TRBV6-5
abundance: NA
j_gene: TRBJ2-5
d_gene: NA
CDR3aa: CASSYILFGGTQYF
CDR3nt: TGTGCCAGCAGTTACATTCTCTTCGGGGGTACCCAGTACTTC

v_gene: TRBV2
abundance: NA
j_gene: TRBJ1-2
d_gene: NA
CDR3aa: CASSVAQRGGDGYTF
CDR3nt: TGTGCCAGCAGTGTAGCCCAAAGGGGTGGAGATGGCTACACCTTC

v_gene: TRBV7-3
abundance: NA
j_gene: TRBJ2-1
d_gene: TRBD2
CDR3aa: CASSLGREGKQFF
CDR3nt: TGTGCCAGCAGCTTAGGGCGGGAGGGTAAGCAGTTCTTC

v_gene: TRBV7-8
abundance: NA
j_gene: TRBJ2-7
d_gene: TRBD1
CDR3aa: CASSSRQGLSYEQYF
CDR3nt: TGTGCCAGCAGCAGCCGACAGGGGCTCTCCTACGAGCAGTACTTC

v_gene: TRBV7-2
abundance: NA
j_gene: TRBJ2-1
d_gene: NA
CDR3aa: CASSGTAGYPYNEQFF
CDR3nt: TGTGCCAGCAGTGGCACGGCAGGGTATCCCTACAATGAGCAGTTCTTC

v_gene: TRBV3-1/TRBV3-2
abundance: NA
j_gene: TRBJ2-1
d_gene: TRBD2
CDR3aa: CASSQDQGLAGDTEQFF
CDR3nt: TGTGCCAGCAGCCAAGATCAGGGACTAGCGGGAGATACTGAGCAGTTCTTC

v_gene: TRBV4-2
abundance: NA
j_gene: TRBJ1-2
d_gene: NA
CDR3aa: CASSQDRTGRLYGYTF
CDR3nt: TGTGCCAGCAGCCAAGATAGAACAGGGCGCCTCTATGGCTACACCTTC

v_gene: TRBV7-2
abundance: once
j_gene: TRBJ1-5
d_gene: TRBD1
CDR3aa: CASSSPRGGVNQPQHF
CDR3nt: TGTGCCAGCAGCTCTCCACGAGGGGGCGTGAATCAGCCCCAGCATTTT

v_gene: TRBV28
abundance: NA
j_gene: TRBJ1-1
d_gene: TRBD1
CDR3aa: CASSSTGETEAFF
CDR3nt: TGTGCCAGCAGCTCCACAGGGGAAACTGAAGCTTTCTTT

v_gene: TRBV15
abundance: NA
j_gene: TRBJ2-1
d_gene: TRBD1
CDR3aa: CATSRSGTAYNEQFF
CDR3nt: TGTGCCACCAGCAGATCCGGGACAGCCTACAATGAGCAGTTCTTC

v_gene: TRBV5-1
abundance: once
j_gene: TRBJ2-5
d_gene: TRBD1
CDR3aa: CASADPRGPPKATQYF
CDR3nt: TGCGCCAGCGCCGACCCAAGGGGGCCGCCGAAGGCGACCCAGTACTTC

v_gene: TRBV19
abundance: many
j_gene: TRBJ1-2
d_gene: NA
CDR3aa: CASSIDKWTSSYGYTF
CDR3nt: TGTGCCAGTAGTATAGATAAATGGACATCTTCTTATGGCTACACCTTC

v_gene: TRBV6-5
abundance: NA
j_gene: TRBJ2-3
d_gene: TRBD2
CDR3aa: CASSSSGGDTQYF
CDR3nt: TGTGCCAGCAGTTCAAGCGGGGGGGATACGCAGTATTTT

v_gene: TRBV2
abundance: NA
j_gene: TRBJ2-7
d_gene: TRBD2
CDR3aa: CASRGLAGGGPFGEQYF
CDR3nt: TGTGCCAGCAGGGGACTAGCGGGCGGGGGGCCCTTCGGCGAGCAGTACTTC

v_gene: TRBV5-5
abundance: few
j_gene: TRBJ2-7
d_gene: NA
CDR3aa: CASSRAYEQYF
CDR3nt: TGTGCCAGCAGCCGAGCTTACGAGCAGTACTTC

v_gene: TRBV4-2
abundance: NA
j_gene: TRBJ1-3
d_gene: NA
CDR3aa: CASSQDQGSGNTIYF
CDR3nt: TGTGCCAGCAGCCAGGACCAGGGTAGTGGAAACACCATATATTTT

v_gene: TRBV27
abundance: NA
j_gene: TRBJ2-7
d_gene: TRBD2
CDR3aa: CASSPLTQGGEQYF
CDR3nt: TGTGCCAGCAGTCCACTTACCCAGGGAGGGGAGCAGTACTTC

v_gene: TRBV2
abundance: NA
j_gene: TRBJ2-7
d_gene: NA
CDR3aa: CASTGDGREQYF
CDR3nt: TGTGCCAGCACCGGGGATGGGAGGGAGCAGTACTTC

v_gene: TRBV9
abundance: NA
j_gene: TRBJ1-2
d_gene: NA
CDR3aa: CASSVDNSGYGYTF
CDR3nt: TGTGCCAGCAGCGTAGATAACAGCGGCTATGGCTACACCTTC

v_gene: TRBV30
abundance: NA
j_gene: TRBJ2-7
d_gene: TRBD2
CDR3aa: CAWSKVGGGYEQYF
CDR3nt: TGTGCCTGGAGTAAGGTGGGCGGGGGCTACGAGCAGTACTTC

v_gene: TRBV7-2
abundance: few
j_gene: TRBJ2-2
d_gene: TRBD2
CDR3aa: CASSPRGRNTGELFF
CDR3nt: TGTGCCAGCAGCCCCCGCGGGAGAAACACCGGGGAGCTGTTTTTT

v_gene: TRBV2
abundance: NA
j_gene: TRBJ2-1
d_gene: TRBD2
CDR3aa: CASNQLAGVEQFF
CDR3nt: TGTGCCAGCAACCAACTAGCGGGGGTAGAGCAGTTCTTC

v_gene: TRBV10-1
abundance: NA
j_gene: TRBJ1-6
d_gene: NA
CDR3aa: CASIQQGRYNSPLHF
CDR3nt: TGCGCCAGCATACAACAGGGTAGATATAATTCACCCCTCCACTTT

v_gene: TRBV2
abundance: NA
j_gene: TRBJ1-3
d_gene: NA
CDR3aa: CASVRGAGNTIYF
CDR3nt: TGTGCCAGTGTCCGGGGAGCGGGAAACACCATATATTTT

v_gene: TRBV18
abundance: NA
j_gene: TRBJ1-1
d_gene: NA
CDR3aa: CASSQSRAGVNTEAFF
CDR3nt: TGTGCCAGCTCCCAGTCCAGGGCAGGTGTCAACACTGAAGCTTTCTTT

v_gene: TRBV2
abundance: once
j_gene: TRBJ2-2
d_gene: TRBD2
CDR3aa: CASSEGTSGNTGELFF
CDR3nt: TGTGCCAGCAGTGAAGGGACTAGCGGGAACACCGGGGAGCTGTTTTTT

v_gene: TRBV7-2
abundance: NA
j_gene: TRBJ2-7
d_gene: TRBD1
CDR3aa: CASSPGQGRGEQYF
CDR3nt: TGTGCCAGCAGCCCAGGACAGGGTAGGGGCGAGCAGTACTTC

v_gene: TRBV7-9
abundance: NA
j_gene: TRBJ1-2
d_gene: NA
CDR3aa: CASSSGGYGYTF
CDR3nt: TGTGCCAGCAGCTCCGGTGGCTATGGCTACACCTTC

v_gene: TRBV18
abundance: NA
j_gene: TRBJ2-7
d_gene: NA
CDR3aa: CASSPPGRPSYEQYF
CDR3nt: TGTGCCAGCTCACCACCAGGGAGACCCTCCTACGAGCAGTACTTC

v_gene: TRBV11-3
abundance: NA
j_gene: TRBJ2-7
d_gene: NA
CDR3aa: CASSLDFQGEQYF
CDR3nt: TGTGCCAGCAGCTTAGATTTCCAGGGCGAGCAGTACTTC

v_gene: TRBV5-1
abundance: once
j_gene: TRBJ1-6
d_gene: NA
CDR3aa: CASSASTVRNSPLHF
CDR3nt: TGCGCCAGCAGCGCCTCGACAGTTAGGAATTCACCCCTCCACTTT

v_gene: TRBV28
abundance: NA
j_gene: TRBJ2-1
d_gene: NA
CDR3aa: CASIRDSYNEQFF
CDR3nt: TGTGCCAGCATTCGGGACTCCTACAATGAGCAGTTCTTC

v_gene: TRBV11-2
abundance: NA
j_gene: TRBJ2-5
d_gene: TRBD1
CDR3aa: CASSSDRVETQYF
CDR3nt: TGTGCCAGCAGCTCCGACAGGGTAGAGACCCAGTACTTC

v_gene: TRBV7-9
abundance: few
j_gene: TRBJ1-6
d_gene: NA
CDR3aa: CASSLEAGVNSPLHF
CDR3nt: TGTGCCAGCAGCTTAGAGGCAGGGGTTAATTCACCCCTCCACTTT

v_gene: TRBV7-2
abundance: few
j_gene: TRBJ2-3
d_gene: NA
CDR3aa: CASGLFTDTQYF
CDR3nt: TGTGCCAGCGGACTCTTCACAGATACGCAGTATTTT

v_gene: TRBV6-2/TRBV6-3
abundance: NA
j_gene: TRBJ2-7
d_gene: TRBD2
CDR3aa: CASSYSKREDHEQYF
CDR3nt: TGTGCCAGCAGTTACTCGAAGCGGGAGGACCACGAGCAGTACTTC

v_gene: TRBV3-1/TRBV3-2
abundance: few
j_gene: TRBJ1-1
d_gene: TRBD1
CDR3aa: CASSELTGEDTEAFF
CDR3nt: TGTGCCAGCAGCGAACTGACAGGGGAGGACACTGAAGCTTTCTTT

v_gene: TRBV24-1
abundance: NA
j_gene: TRBJ2-1
d_gene: TRBD2
CDR3aa: CATSDAGLAGRNEQFF
CDR3nt: TGTGCCACCAGTGATGCCGGACTAGCGGGAAGGAATGAGCAGTTCTTC

v_gene: TRBV28
abundance: NA
j_gene: TRBJ2-7
d_gene: NA
CDR3aa: CASSAGYEQYF
CDR3nt: TGTGCCAGCAGTGCGGGTTACGAGCAGTACTTC

v_gene: TRBV28
abundance: NA
j_gene: TRBJ1-1
d_gene: TRBD1
CDR3aa: CASRGTGVNTEAFF
CDR3nt: TGTGCCAGCAGGGGGACAGGGGTGAACACTGAAGCTTTCTTT